Sequencing of this T cell receptor (beta chain) was carried out in a study of cytomegalovirus exposure and HLA in healthy donors (dated by TCRdb to about 2017). About the investigation overall: A later analysis indicated that the 90 to 150 validation repertoires were generated on the platform also employed for the 600 to 750 repertoires of the first cohort. The aim of the study was to test whether cataloging public T cell receptors could identify signatures of past pathogen exposure. A separate validation cohort of about 110 different subjects was used in addition to the roughly 620-subject first cohort. The study combined high-throughput TCR immunosequencing, statistical association of individual TCRs with disease status, and machine learning to predict cytomegalovirus infection status.

Trimming costs V 7 bases and J 8 bases, and their ends lie 14 bases apart. CDR1 SQVTM and CDR2 ANQGSEA are derived from the germline V gene. Reading from cysteine to phenylalanine, the CDR3 counts 11 amino acids. Left in the record is the CDR3 DNA by itself, 33 bases read in frame from the first base. On the study overall, not on this receptor specifically: The study listed 150 to 200 TCR beta chains as associated with cytomegalovirus. A later analysis had no HLA typing for the validation cohort, so co-occurrence there was scored across all 120 repertoires. While some public TCRs were present in many individuals, most TCR sequences turned up only very rarely across donors. In vitro tests confirmed that a few of the cytomegalovirus-associated TCR beta chains recognize cytomegalovirus antigens. According to the authors, the approach could potentially be generalized to other disease states and immunological phenotypes. Subsequent analysis determined that TCRs grouped into clusters in the first cohort also showed a tendency toward co-occurrence across the 130 or so validation repertoires, and 85% to 95% of cluster scores exceeded 0. The classifier was reported to diagnose cytomegalovirus status with high specificity and sensitivity in both the original and validation cohorts.

The donors belonged to the validation cohort of over a hundred subjects, which was separate from the roughly 700-subject first cohort. Regarding this clone: Its antigen is unknown. It has no much larger one-base neighbor in the sample; base qualities were not kept.

Library creation used the immunoSEQ multiplex PCR assay. As for how the authors treated the data: To diagnose cytomegalovirus status from the catalog of TCR beta chain sequences, a statistical classification framework was built. TCRdb obtained this table from immuneACCESS and retained in-frame rearrangements with V and J assigned. These tables miss some clones; where compared with another copy, unresolved V genes account for less than half of the shortfall, and the remainder is unexplained. The V and J calls and the clone size are those of that table, but D and trimming were determined from the DNA. Across this sample there are about 260,000 clones, with roughly 88% seen only once. The biggest ten clones account for approximately 3% of the sample.

This chain is built from TRBV29-1 and TRBJ1-2; no D gene call is confident. This TCR was recovered from a woman in her twenties or thirties in good health and CMV-seronegative. The sample was PBMCs. The nucleotide sequence is TGCAGCGCACGAGAGCCCCGGGGCTACACCTTC. Its translation is CSAREPRGYTF. Joined to the reference TRBV29-1 and TRBJ1-2 proteins, this CDR3 gives the full variable domain: SAVISQKPSRDICQRGTSLTIQCQVDSQVTMMFWYRQQPGQSLTLIATANQGSEATYESGFVIDKFPISRPNLTFSTLTVSNMSPEDSSIYLCSAREPRGYTFGSGTRLTVV.